The 4 T cell receptor beta chains below come from one sample, sequenced in a study of cytomegalovirus exposure and HLA in healthy donors. Researchers ran the PCR with 60 Vbeta and 13 Jbeta primers. Clones were read by immunoSEQ multiplex PCR, and TCRdb kept only the in-frame ones, dropping some. In total, the table holds roughly 65,000 clones. Sequencing was carried out using PBMCs. These receptors originate from a boy aged 10-17 years in good health and CMV-seronegative.

This sequence joins TRBV6-5 and TRBJ1-2; maybe TRBD1 (5 bases). The CDR3 covers 12 residues. Deletions cut 10 bases from V and 8 bases from J, with 17 bases between. Germline lookup yields CDR1 MNHEY and CDR2 SVGAGI. The CDR3, as DNA: TGTGCCACCCTTAGGGATGGGGCCGGCTACACCTTC. Translation gives CATLRDGAGYTF.

J is TRBJ1-1 and V is TRBV30; D is possibly TRBD1 (5 bases). The CDR3 spans 12 residues. CDR1 is GTSNPN, CDR2 SVGIG, per germline (reference sequence). V lost 8 bases to trimming and J lost 4 bases, with 14 bases between them. This chain's CDR3 is CAATRVTTEAFF. CDR3 DNA sequence: TGTGCCGCCACCAGGGTGACCACTGAAGCTTTCTTT.

The chain employs TRBV5-1 and TRBJ2-5, with D perhaps TRBD1 (6 bases). Trimming removed 4 bases at V and 5 bases at J, with 15 bases between. The germline CDR1 and CDR2 sequences are SGHRS and YFSETQ. CDR3 length equals 14 residues. In DNA form, the CDR3 reads TGCGCCAGCAGCACCTCGAGTCAGGGGGAGACCCAGTACTTC. Translation gives CASSTSSQGETQYF. The entire variable domain, with the rest obtained from reference TRBV5-1 and TRBJ2-5, is as follows: KAGVTQTPRYLIKTRGQQVTLSCSPISGHRSVSWYQQTPGQGLQFLFEYFSETQRNKGNFPGRFSGRQFSNSRSEMNVSTLELGDSALYLCASSTSSQGETQYFGPGTRLLVL.

This chain connects TRBV6-1 to TRBJ2-7; D is possibly TRBD2 (6 bases). CDR3 length: 15 amino acids. V was clipped by 4 bases and J by 3 bases, with 16 bases between them. The germline gives CDR1 MNHNS, CDR2 SASEGT. The CDR3 is CASSAGTSRGYEQYF. The CDR3 bases are TGTGCCAGCAGTGCAGGGACTTCTAGGGGCTACGAGCAGTACTTC.